The 18 T cell receptor beta chains reported below all come from one sample, sequenced in a study of blood T cell repertoires in COVID-19. Sequenced by immunoSEQ multiplex PCR; TCRdb stores in-frame clones only, minus some. The sample consists of approximately 480,000 clones, roughly 87% of them appearing once. The sequenced material came from peripheral blood. The origin of the receptors is a man between 18 and 35 years old with COVID-19, enrolled during active disease.

The chain uses TRBV6-5 and TRBJ2-1; weak D call: TRBD1 (6 bases). Between the trimmed V and J ends, which lost 6 bases and 5 bases, there was a span of 17 bases. Germline V gene lookup returns CDR1 MNHEY and CDR2 SVGAGI. This CDR3 spans 15 amino acids. The DNA of the CDR3 is TGTGCCAGCAGACCCCATAACCGGGACAACAATGAGCAGTTCTTC. Translated: CASRPHNRDNNEQFF.

This clone came up once. This rearrangement joins TRBV5-4 to TRBJ2-7; the match to TRBD2 covers 7 bases. The germline CDR1 and CDR2 sequences are SGHNT and YYREEE (reference sequence). V shed 4 bases and J 2 bases; nucleotides not matched to a gene: 12. This CDR3 region has 16 residues. The DNA for the CDR3 is TGTGCCAGCAGCGAACTGGGAGGGCCGGGGGCCTACGAGCAGTACTTC. Translated: CASSELGGPGAYEQYF.

The V gene is TRBV3-1 (or the pseudogene TRBV3-2), the J gene TRBJ2-5; D may be TRBD2 (6 bases). The CDR3 spans 16 residues. Between the trimmed V and J ends, which lost 0 bases and 5 bases, there was a span of 16 bases. Germline V CDR1 and CDR2: LGHDT, YNNKEL (reference sequence). The CDR3 sequence is CASSQDLGSGGETQYF. The CDR3 DNA reads as TGTGCCAGCAGCCAAGATTTGGGTAGCGGAGGGGAGACCCAGTACTTC.

The rearrangement uses TRBV4-1 and TRBJ2-1; possibly TRBD2 for D (5 bases). The CDR3 has 17 residues. CDR1 and CDR2 from the germline V gene are MGHRA and YSYEKL. The V end lost 1 base, the J end lost 0 bases, and 13 bases lay between the germline ends. The DNA for the CDR3 is TGCGCCAGCAGCCAAGGCGCACGGAGGAGCTCCTACAATGAGCAGTTCTTC. Translation gives CASSQGARRSSYNEQFF.

The CDR3 protein is CASSFLTSSGSQDEQFF. CDR3 nucleotide sequence: TGTGCCAGCAGTTTCCTGACTTCTAGCGGGAGTCAGGATGAGCAGTTCTTC. V usage is TRBV27 and J usage is TRBJ2-1, with TRBD2 matching over 10 bases. Trimming cost V 3 bases and J 8 bases; bases outside gene matches: 13. Looked up from germline, CDR1 is MNHEY and CDR2 is SMNVEV (reference sequence). CDR3 length: 17 amino acids.

The chain has TRBV5-6 and TRBJ2-7; maybe TRBD2 (6 bases). Per the germline V gene, CDR1 is SGHDT and CDR2 is YYEEEE. Trimming shortened V by 0 bases and J by 6 bases, and 10 bases separated the two germline ends. The CDR3 extends over 13 amino acids. CDR3 sequence reads: CASSLVGGGEQYF. CDR3 sequence (DNA): TGTGCCAGCAGCTTGGTCGGGGGAGGCGAGCAGTACTTC.

The CDR3 DNA sequence: TGTGCCAGCAGACCGCAGGGAGGGCGCAATCAGCCCCAGCATTTT. This sequence encodes CASRPQGGRNQPQHF. The chain combines TRBV2 with TRBJ1-5; D perhaps matches TRBD1 (5 bases). The CDR3 runs 15 residues. With 6 bases removed from V and 2 bases from J, the gap between germline ends came to 14 bases. Looked up from germline, CDR1 is SNHLY and CDR2 is FYNNEI.

This chain joins TRBV28 and TRBJ2-1; D is perhaps TRBD2 (5 bases). CDR3 length: 18 amino acids. CDR1 and CDR2 from the germline V gene are MDHEN and SYDVKM. The germline V and J ends were trimmed by 2 bases and 4 bases, with 21 bases remaining between them. CDR3 sequence: CASSLGLFGSPGYNEQFF. The CDR3 DNA follows: TGTGCCAGCAGTTTAGGTCTATTTGGCAGTCCGGGATACAATGAGCAGTTCTTC.

The chain links TRBV18 to TRBJ1-5, with D unclear. V lost 3 bases, J lost 5 bases, and 14 bases lay in between. The CDR3 runs to 15 residues. The germline V gene has CDR1 KGHSH and CDR2 LQKENI. CDR3 bases: TGTGCCAGCTCACCGCGGCAGAGTCGCGATCAGCCCCAGCATTTT. It is translated as CASSPRQSRDQPQHF.

The chain has TRBV14 and TRBJ1-6; no firm D call. V lost 4 bases to trimming and J lost 7 bases, with 14 bases between them. The CDR3 covers 15 residues. Germline lookup yields CDR1 SGHDN and CDR2 FVKESK. CDR3 sequence (DNA): TGTGCCAGCAGCCGCGACAACATTGAAAATTCACCCCTCCACTTT. Translation gives CASSRDNIENSPLHF.

The chain combines TRBV30 with TRBJ2-7, with 8 bases aligning to TRBD1. The V segment lost 5 bases and the J segment 3 bases; nucleotides outside the gene matches: 6. The germline V gene encodes CDR1 GTSNPN and CDR2 SVGIG (reference sequence). The length of the CDR3 is 13 residues. This CDR3 is CAWGGDRGYEQYF. Written as DNA, the CDR3 is TGTGCCTGGGGGGGTGACAGGGGCTACGAGCAGTACTTC.

The chain is built from TRBV29-1 and TRBJ2-3; possible D gene TRBD2, 5 bases. Germline V gene sequence: CDR1 SQVTM, CDR2 ANQGSEA. This CDR3 region has 14 residues. The V gene lost 6 bases and the J gene lost 2 bases, with 15 bases spanning the gap. The CDR3 DNA reads TGCAGCGTGAGAGGGTCCCTGAACACAGATACGCAGTATTTT. Encoded protein: CSVRGSLNTDTQYF.

The V and J genes are TRBV6-5 and TRBJ2-7, with TRBD2 identical over 7 bases. V was pared by 7 bases and J by 2 bases, with 5 bases of the junction left unmatched. Germline CDR1 is MNHEY and CDR2 is SVGAGI. The CDR3 loop spans 13 amino acids. The CDR3 region has the DNA TGTGCCAGCATGGCTAGCGGACCCTACGAGCAGTACTTC. Translating gives CASMASGPYEQYF.

The V and J genes are TRBV11-3 and TRBJ2-1; maybe TRBD1 (5 bases). V was trimmed by 8 bases and J by 6 bases, leaving 8 bases between them. CDR3 length: 11 residues. Germline values: CDR1 SGHNT, CDR2 YENEEA. DNA of the CDR3: TGTGCCAGCGCCCAGGGCAATGAGCAGTTCTTC. This codes for CASAQGNEQFF.

Comment on this clone: At the DNA level, this CDR3 is encoded by other sequences in the same sample as well. V is TRBV6-5 and J is TRBJ1-2, with 9 bases lining up with TRBD1. V lost 4 bases, J lost 4 bases, and 4 bases stayed unmatched. CDR1 is MNHEY and CDR2 is SVGAGI in the germline V gene. The CDR3 is 14 residues long. The CDR3 DNA reads TGTGCCAGCAGTTTACGGGACAGGGCCTATGGCTACACCTTC. This codes for CASSLRDRAYGYTF.

The rearrangement uses TRBV6-5 and TRBJ2-2; TRBD2 aligns across 7 bases. V gave up 2 bases and J gave up 5 bases; unmatched junction bases: 8. This CDR3 has 16 amino acids. Germline lookup yields CDR1 MNHEY and CDR2 SVGAGI. CDR3 residues: CASSYALGGGTGELFF. In DNA form, the CDR3 reads TGTGCCAGCAGTTACGCCTTGGGGGGAGGGACCGGGGAGCTGTTTTTT.

The V and J genes are TRBV3-1 (or the pseudogene TRBV3-2) and TRBJ2-5, with D possibly matching TRBD1 (5 bases). The length of the CDR3 is 14 residues. Germline V gene sequence: CDR1 LGHDT, CDR2 YNNKEL (reference sequence). Trimming removed 2 bases from V and 2 bases from J, with 9 bases in between. CDR3 residues: CASSQRGFQETQYF. The CDR3 bases are TGTGCCAGCAGCCAAAGGGGTTTTCAAGAGACCCAGTACTTC.

The CDR3 loop reads CASSQGKDRGNQPQHF. CDR3 sequence (DNA): TGCGCCAGCAGCCAAGGGAAGGACAGGGGGAATCAGCCCCAGCATTTT. V gene TRBV4-1 combines with J gene TRBJ1-5; 10 nucleotides line up with TRBD1. Germline trimming cut 1 base from V and 4 bases from J; bases unmatched to any gene: 4. This CDR3 spans 16 amino acids. In germline, CDR1 is MGHRA, CDR2 YSYEKL.